These 11 T cell receptor beta chains share one sample of origin, sequenced in a study of blood T cell repertoires in COVID-19. Sequencing used immunoSEQ multiplex PCR; TCRdb keeps in-frame clones, though not all of them. The sample has just under 150,000 clones, around 90% seen once. Sample: peripheral blood. All receptors come from a woman aged 50 to 60 with acute or convalescent COVID-19.

J is TRBJ2-6 and V is TRBV10-1; 9 nucleotides match TRBD2. The CDR3 sequence is 21 residues long. Per the germline V gene, CDR1 is WNHNN and CDR2 is SYGVQD (reference sequence). V shed 2 bases, J shed 3 bases, and the junction held 17 bases outside the gene matches. The CDR3 spells CASSERLAGRHRLDGANVLTF. The CDR3 coding sequence is TGCGCCAGCAGTGAGAGGCTAGCGGGGCGCCACCGACTCGATGGGGCCAACGTCCTGACTTTC.

This clone was seen more than once but under ten times. The chain combines TRBV30 with TRBJ2-7; 9 nucleotides align to TRBD1. The CDR3 runs 13 residues. Germline loops: CDR1 GTSNPN, CDR2 SVGIG (reference sequence). V dropped 5 bases and J dropped 4; count of bases not matched to a gene: 6. The CDR3 DNA follows: TGTGCCTGGGAACCGGGACAGGGTTACGAGCAGTACTTC. Amino acid sequence: CAWEPGQGYEQYF.

This rearrangement joins TRBV9 to TRBJ1-4, with D perhaps TRBD1 (6 bases). Germline V gene data show CDR1 as SGDLS and CDR2 as YYNGEE. The CDR3 spans 14 residues. V was pared by 0 bases and J by 7 bases, with 10 bases between. CDR3 residues: CASSVEGGSEKLFF. CDR3 DNA: TGTGCCAGCAGCGTAGAGGGGGGGAGTGAAAAACTGTTTTTT.

This chain connects TRBV5-1 to TRBJ2-1, with a tentative D call TRBD2 (6 bases). This CDR3 spans 16 amino acids. Per the germline V gene, CDR1 is SGHRS and CDR2 is YFSETQ. V gave up 1 base and J gave up 0 bases, with 11 bases separating them. Here the CDR3 DNA reads TGCGCCAGCAGCTTGACCGGGGGAGGCTCCTACAATGAGCAGTTCTTC. It codes for CASSLTGGGSYNEQFF. The full variable domain, its missing parts supplied by reference TRBV5-1 and TRBJ2-1, is KAGVTQTPRYLIKTRGQQVTLSCSPISGHRSVSWYQQTPGQGLQFLFEYFSETQRNKGNFPGRFSGRQFSNSRSEMNVSTLELGDSALYLCASSLTGGGSYNEQFFGPGTRLTVL.

This chain links TRBV28 with TRBJ2-7; D remains unclear. Germline CDR1 and CDR2: MDHEN and SYDVKM. This CDR3 has 11 amino acids. V dropped 8 bases and J dropped 2 bases, with 7 bases sitting between them. DNA of the CDR3: TGTGCCAGCTCACAAGCCTACGAGCAGTACTTC. Its protein product is CASSQAYEQYF.

The chain carries TRBV9 and TRBJ2-3; D may be TRBD1 (6 bases). CDR1 and CDR2 (germline): SGDLS, YYNGEE. Trimming shortened V by 3 bases and J by 1 base, and 15 bases separated the two germline ends. This CDR3 has 16 amino acids. CDR3 DNA sequence: TGTGCCAGCAGCGCGCGAGGGGGTTCAGGCACAGATACGCAGTATTTT. This translates into CASSARGGSGTDTQYF. Full variable domain (missing parts from reference TRBV9 and TRBJ2-3): DSGVTQTPKHLITATGQRVTLRCSPRSGDLSVYWYQQSLDQGLQFLIQYYNGEERAKGNILERFSAQQFPDLHSELNLSSLELGDSALYFCASSARGGSGTDTQYFGPGTRLTVL.

The CDR3 coding sequence is TGTGCCAGCAGCTTCAGCGGCGACGGCACTGAAGCTTTCTTT. It yields the protein CASSFSGDGTEAFF. The chain employs TRBV11-2 and TRBJ1-1; D unclear. Trimming left V 3 bases short and J 4 bases short, with 12 bases between. This CDR3 is built from 14 residues. The V gene's germline CDR1 is SGHAT and CDR2 FQNNGV.

The chain combines TRBV3-1 (or the pseudogene TRBV3-2) with TRBJ1-5; D is possibly TRBD1 (6 bases). Per germline, CDR1 LGHDT and CDR2 YNNKEL (reference sequence). V gave up 2 bases and J gave up 5 bases, with 13 bases separating them. There are 15 residues in the CDR3. CDR3 nucleotide sequence: TGTGCCAGCAGCCAACAGGGGACGGGGTATCAGCCCCAGCATTTT. This codes for CASSQQGTGYQPQHF.

This clone was recorded only once. The chain employs TRBV7-9 and TRBJ1-4; 11 nucleotides agree with TRBD1. Losses at the gene ends were 4 bases for V and 6 bases for J; bases not matched to a gene: 1. The CDR3 contains 14 residues. The germline V gene encodes CDR1 SEHNR and CDR2 FQNEAQ (reference sequence). The CDR3 sequence is CASSWTGGDEKLFF. In DNA, the CDR3 is TGTGCCAGCAGCTGGACAGGGGGCGATGAAAAACTGTTTTTT.

The V and J genes are TRBV2 and TRBJ2-2; 8 bases are shared with TRBD1. Germline V CDR1 and CDR2: SNHLY, FYNNEI. The V gene end was trimmed by 8 bases and the J gene end by 1 base; junction bases not matched to a gene: 3. This CDR3 has 14 amino acids. In DNA, the CDR3 is TGTGCCAGCCGACAGGGGAGGAACACCGGGGAGCTGTTTTTT. Translated, it gives CASRQGRNTGELFF.

This clone turned up a few times. V is TRBV7-7 and J is TRBJ1-4; weak D call: TRBD1 (6 bases). This CDR3 has 15 residues. The germline V gene encodes CDR1 SSHAT and CDR2 FNYEAQ (reference sequence). Between the trimmed V and J ends, which lost 5 bases and 7 bases, there was a span of 17 bases. The DNA of the CDR3 is TGTGCCAGCAGCCCCAAGACAGGTTTGGGTGAAAAACTGTTTTTT. This encodes CASSPKTGLGEKLFF.